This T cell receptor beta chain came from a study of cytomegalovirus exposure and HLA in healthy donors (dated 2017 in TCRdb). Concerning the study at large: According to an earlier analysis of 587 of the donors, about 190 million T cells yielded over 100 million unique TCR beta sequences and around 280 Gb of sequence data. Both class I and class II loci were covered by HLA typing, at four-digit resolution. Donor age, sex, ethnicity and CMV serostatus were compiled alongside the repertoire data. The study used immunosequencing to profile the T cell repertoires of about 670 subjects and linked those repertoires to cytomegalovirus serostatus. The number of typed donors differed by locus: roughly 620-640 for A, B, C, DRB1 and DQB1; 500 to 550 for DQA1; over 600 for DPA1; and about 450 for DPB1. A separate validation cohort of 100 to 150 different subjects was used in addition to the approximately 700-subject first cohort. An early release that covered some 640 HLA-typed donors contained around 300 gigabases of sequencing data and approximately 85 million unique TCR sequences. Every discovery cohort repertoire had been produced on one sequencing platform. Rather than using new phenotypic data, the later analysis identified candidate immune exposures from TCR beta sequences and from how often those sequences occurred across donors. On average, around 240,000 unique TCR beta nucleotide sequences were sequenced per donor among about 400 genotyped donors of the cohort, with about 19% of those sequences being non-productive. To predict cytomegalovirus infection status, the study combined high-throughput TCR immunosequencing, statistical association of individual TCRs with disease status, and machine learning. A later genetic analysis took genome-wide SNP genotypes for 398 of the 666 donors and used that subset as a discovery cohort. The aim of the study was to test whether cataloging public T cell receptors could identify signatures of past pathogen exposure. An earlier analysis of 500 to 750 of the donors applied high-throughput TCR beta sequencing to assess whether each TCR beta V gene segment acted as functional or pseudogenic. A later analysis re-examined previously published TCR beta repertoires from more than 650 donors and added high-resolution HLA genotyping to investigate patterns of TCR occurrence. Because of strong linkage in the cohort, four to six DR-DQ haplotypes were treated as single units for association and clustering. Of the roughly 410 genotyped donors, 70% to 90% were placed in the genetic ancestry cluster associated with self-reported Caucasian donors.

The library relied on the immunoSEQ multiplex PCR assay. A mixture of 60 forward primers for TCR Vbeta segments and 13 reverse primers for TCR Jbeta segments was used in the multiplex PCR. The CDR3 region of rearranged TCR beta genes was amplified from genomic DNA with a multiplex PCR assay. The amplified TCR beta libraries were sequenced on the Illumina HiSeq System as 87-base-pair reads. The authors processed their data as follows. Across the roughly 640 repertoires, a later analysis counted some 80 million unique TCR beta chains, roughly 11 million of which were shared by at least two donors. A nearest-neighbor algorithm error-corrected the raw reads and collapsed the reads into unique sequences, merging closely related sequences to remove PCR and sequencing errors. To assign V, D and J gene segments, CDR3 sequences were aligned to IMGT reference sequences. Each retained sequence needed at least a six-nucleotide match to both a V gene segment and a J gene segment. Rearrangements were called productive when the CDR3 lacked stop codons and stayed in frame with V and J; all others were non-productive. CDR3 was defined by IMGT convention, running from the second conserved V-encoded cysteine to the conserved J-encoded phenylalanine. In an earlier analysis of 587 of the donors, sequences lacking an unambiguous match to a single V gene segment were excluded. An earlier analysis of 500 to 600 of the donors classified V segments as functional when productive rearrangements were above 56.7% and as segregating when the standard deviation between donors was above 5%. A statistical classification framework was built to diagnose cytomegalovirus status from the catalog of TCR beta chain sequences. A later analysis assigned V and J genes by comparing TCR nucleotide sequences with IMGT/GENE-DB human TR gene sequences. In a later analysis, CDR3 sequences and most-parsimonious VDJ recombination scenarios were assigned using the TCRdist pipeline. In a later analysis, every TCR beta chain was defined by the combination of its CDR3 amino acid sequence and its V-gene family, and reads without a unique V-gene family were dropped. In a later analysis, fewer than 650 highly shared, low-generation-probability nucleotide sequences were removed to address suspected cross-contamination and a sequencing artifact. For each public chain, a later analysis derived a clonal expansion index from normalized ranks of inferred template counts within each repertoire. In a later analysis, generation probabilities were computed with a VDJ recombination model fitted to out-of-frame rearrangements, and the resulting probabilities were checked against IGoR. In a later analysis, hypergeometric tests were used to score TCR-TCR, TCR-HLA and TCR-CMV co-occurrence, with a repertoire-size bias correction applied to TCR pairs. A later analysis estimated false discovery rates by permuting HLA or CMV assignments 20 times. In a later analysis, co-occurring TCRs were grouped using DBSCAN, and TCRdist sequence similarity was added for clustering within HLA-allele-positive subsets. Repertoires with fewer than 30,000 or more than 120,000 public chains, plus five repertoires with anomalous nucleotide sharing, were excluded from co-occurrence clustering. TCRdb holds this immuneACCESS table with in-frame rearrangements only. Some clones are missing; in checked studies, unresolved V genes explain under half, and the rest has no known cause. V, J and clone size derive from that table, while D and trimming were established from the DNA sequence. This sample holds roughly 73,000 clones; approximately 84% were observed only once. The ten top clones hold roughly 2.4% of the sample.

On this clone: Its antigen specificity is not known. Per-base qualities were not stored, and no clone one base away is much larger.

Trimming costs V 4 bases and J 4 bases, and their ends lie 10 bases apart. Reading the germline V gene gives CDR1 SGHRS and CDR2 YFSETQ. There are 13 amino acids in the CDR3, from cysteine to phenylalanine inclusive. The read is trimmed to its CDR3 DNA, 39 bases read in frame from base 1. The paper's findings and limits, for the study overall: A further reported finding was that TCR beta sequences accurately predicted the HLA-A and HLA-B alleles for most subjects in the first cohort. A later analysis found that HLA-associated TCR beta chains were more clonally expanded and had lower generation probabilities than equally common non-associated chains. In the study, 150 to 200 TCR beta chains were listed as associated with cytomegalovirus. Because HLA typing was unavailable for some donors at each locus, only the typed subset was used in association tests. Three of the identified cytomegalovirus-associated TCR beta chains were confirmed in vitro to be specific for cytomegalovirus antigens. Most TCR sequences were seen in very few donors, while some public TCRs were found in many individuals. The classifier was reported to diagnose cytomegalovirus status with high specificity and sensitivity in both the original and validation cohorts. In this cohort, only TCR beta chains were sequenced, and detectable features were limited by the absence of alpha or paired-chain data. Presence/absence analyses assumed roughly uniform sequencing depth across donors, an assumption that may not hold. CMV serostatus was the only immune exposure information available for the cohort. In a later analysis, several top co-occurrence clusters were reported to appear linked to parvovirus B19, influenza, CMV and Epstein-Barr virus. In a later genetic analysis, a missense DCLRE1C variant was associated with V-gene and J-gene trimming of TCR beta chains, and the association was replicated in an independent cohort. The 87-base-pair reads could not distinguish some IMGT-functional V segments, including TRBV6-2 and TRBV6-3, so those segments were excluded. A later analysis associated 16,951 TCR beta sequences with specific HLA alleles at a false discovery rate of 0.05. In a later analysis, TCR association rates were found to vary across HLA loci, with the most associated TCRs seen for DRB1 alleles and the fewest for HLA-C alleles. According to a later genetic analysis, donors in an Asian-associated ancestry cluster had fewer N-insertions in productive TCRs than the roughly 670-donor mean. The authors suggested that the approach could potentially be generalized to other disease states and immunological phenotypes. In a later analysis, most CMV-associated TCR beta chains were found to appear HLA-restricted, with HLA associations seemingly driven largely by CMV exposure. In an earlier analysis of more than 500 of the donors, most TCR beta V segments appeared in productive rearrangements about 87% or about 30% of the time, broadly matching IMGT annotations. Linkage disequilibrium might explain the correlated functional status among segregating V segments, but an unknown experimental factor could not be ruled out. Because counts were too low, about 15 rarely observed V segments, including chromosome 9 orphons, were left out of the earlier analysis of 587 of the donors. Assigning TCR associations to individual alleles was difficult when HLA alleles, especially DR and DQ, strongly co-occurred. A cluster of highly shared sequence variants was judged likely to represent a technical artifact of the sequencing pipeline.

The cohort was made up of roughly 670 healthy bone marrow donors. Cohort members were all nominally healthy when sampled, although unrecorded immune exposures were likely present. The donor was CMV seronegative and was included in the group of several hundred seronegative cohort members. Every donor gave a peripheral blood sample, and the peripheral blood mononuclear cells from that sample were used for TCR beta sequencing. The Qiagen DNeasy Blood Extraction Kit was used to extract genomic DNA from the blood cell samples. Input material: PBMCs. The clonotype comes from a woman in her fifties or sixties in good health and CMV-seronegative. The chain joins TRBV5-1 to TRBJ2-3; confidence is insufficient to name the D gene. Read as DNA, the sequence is TGCGCCAGCAGCACCGGTGGGCCAGATACGCAGTATTTT. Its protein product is CASSTGGPDTQYF. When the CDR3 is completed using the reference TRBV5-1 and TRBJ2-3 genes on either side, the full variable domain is KAGVTQTPRYLIKTRGQQVTLSCSPISGHRSVSWYQQTPGQGLQFLFEYFSETQRNKGNFPGRFSGRQFSNSRSEMNVSTLELGDSALYLCASSTGGPDTQYFGPGTRLTVL.